Listed below are T cell receptor beta chains from one sample, sequenced in a study of Ad26.COV2.S vaccination and SARS-CoV-2 variants. The method was immunoSEQ multiplex PCR; TCRdb's version includes in-frame clones alone and lacks a portion of them. The table records about 680,000 clones, 89% of them present only once. This specimen was peripheral blood, taken in a trial of Ad26.COV2.S vaccine versus placebo. The receptors shown here come from a person between 18 and 60 years old who received the Ad26.COV2.S COVID-19 vaccine or a placebo. Both conserved end residues are part of each CDR3. A D gene is named only where the DNA matches it firmly. Clone size is shown for a subset of rows, as once, few, many or a class of expanded clone.

TGTGCCAGCAGGGACAGGGGTTTGCAGCCCCAGCATTTT | CASRDRGLQPQHF | TRBJ1-5 | . | TRBV6-5 | TRBD1
TGCAGTGCCAGACGGATATACGAGCAGTACTTC | CSARRIYEQYF | TRBJ2-7 | . | TRBV20-1 | .
TGTGCCTGGAGGGAGAACTATGGCTACACCTTC | CAWRENYGYTF | TRBJ1-2 | . | TRBV30 | .
TGTGCCACCGGACAGGGGGCGGGCGGAAACACCATATATTTT | CATGQGAGGNTIYF | TRBJ1-3 | . | TRBV10-3 | TRBD1
TGTGCCAGCAGCCAAGGACAGGGCCATTACTTC | CASSQGQGHYF | TRBJ2-5 | . | TRBV12-3/TRBV12-4 | TRBD1
TGTGCCAGCAGTTACATTTTGGGTGAAAAACTGTTTTTT | CASSYILGEKLFF | TRBJ1-4 | once | TRBV6-5 | .
TGTGCCAGCAGCTTAGGGACAGGCCCTTTTAGTGCGCAGTTCTTC | CASSLGTGPFSAQFF | TRBJ2-1 | . | TRBV11-3 | TRBD1
TGTGCCAGCAGACGGACAGGGCAGGACTATGGCTACACCTTC | CASRRTGQDYGYTF | TRBJ1-2 | . | TRBV25-1 | TRBD1
TGTGCCAGCAGTGAATATGGGGCAGACACTGAAGCTTTCTTT | CASSEYGADTEAFF | TRBJ1-1 | . | TRBV25-1 | .
TGTGCCAGCAGCTTAGTACAGAGAGGAGGTTATCTAGGGGCCAACGTCCTGACTTTC | CASSLVQRGGYLGANVLTF | TRBJ2-6 | . | TRBV7-8 | .
TGTGCCAGCAGTCCGCGACAGGGGACTTATAGCAATCAGCCCCAGCATTTT | CASSPRQGTYSNQPQHF | TRBJ1-5 | . | TRBV6-6 | TRBD1
TGTGCCAGCAGCTTTCATCAGGGGACTGGCTACACCTTC | CASSFHQGTGYTF | TRBJ1-2 | once | TRBV13 | .
TGTGCCAGCTCCCCTGGGGCAGGCGAGACCCAGTACTTC | CASSPGAGETQYF | TRBJ2-5 | . | TRBV18 | .
TGTGCCTGGAGCGCCTCCGTAGGGGGGCCAAAAGGTCAGCCCCAGCATTTT | CAWSASVGGPKGQPQHF | TRBJ1-5 | . | TRBV30 | .
TGTGCCAGCAGCTTAAATTGGCGACGCCTAGCGGGAGGTGTAGATACGCAGTATTTT | CASSLNWRRLAGGVDTQYF | TRBJ2-3 | . | TRBV7-6 | TRBD2
TGTGCCACAGGTAAAGGACAGGGGAAGGTTCACACTGAAGCTTTCTTT | CATGKGQGKVHTEAFF | TRBJ1-1 | . | TRBV27 | TRBD1
TGTGCCACCATGGCTCGGGACAGACAGTACTTC | CATMARDRQYF | TRBJ2-4 | once | TRBV24-1 | TRBD1
TGTGCTAGTGGTTTGTCGTTAGGGGGCACAGATACGCAGTATTTT | CASGLSLGGTDTQYF | TRBJ2-3 | . | TRBV12-5 | .
TGTGCCAGCAGCTTGGTACGTAACGAAAAACTGTTTTTT | CASSLVRNEKLFF | TRBJ1-4 | . | TRBV5-6 | .
TGTGCCAGCAGTCGGGCCCCAGCCTACGAGCAGTACTTC | CASSRAPAYEQYF | TRBJ2-7 | . | TRBV12-3/TRBV12-4 | .
TGTGCCATCAGGGGTAGCGGCACAGATACGCAGTATTTT | CAIRGSGTDTQYF | TRBJ2-3 | . | TRBV10-3 | .
TGTGCCAGCGGGGTAACAGATACGCAGTATTTT | CASGVTDTQYF | TRBJ2-3 | . | TRBV11-1 | .
TGTGCCAGCAGCTCAATCCTTGGCGGAGATACGCAGTATTTT | CASSSILGGDTQYF | TRBJ2-3 | . | TRBV7-2 | .
TGTGCCATCAGTGAGTCAGGCCTTAGCACAGATACGCAGTATTTT | CAISESGLSTDTQYF | TRBJ2-3 | . | TRBV10-3 | .
TGTGCCACCAGTGATCGGGCAGGGGGCTATGGCTACACCTTC | CATSDRAGGYGYTF | TRBJ1-2 | . | TRBV24-1 | TRBD1
TGTGCCAGCAGCCAAGAGCTCCGCGAAAGGGTTCACTCTGGAAACACCATATATTTT | CASSQELRERVHSGNTIYF | TRBJ1-3 | . | TRBV4-2 | .
TGTGCCAGCAGCTTAACTGCCAGTAGCACAGATACGCAGTATTTT | CASSLTASSTDTQYF | TRBJ2-3 | . | TRBV7-3 | .
TGTGCCAGTGCCTGGCGGGGGACGAACACTGAAGCTTTCTTT | CASAWRGTNTEAFF | TRBJ1-1 | . | TRBV6-5 | .
TGCGCCAGCAGCTCCGACAGGGGAGGAAGACGCTATGGCTACACCTTC | CASSSDRGGRRYGYTF | TRBJ1-2 | few | TRBV5-1 | TRBD1
TGTGCCAGCAGCCAACCCGGACAGCGCAATCAGCCCCAGCATTTT | CASSQPGQRNQPQHF | TRBJ1-5 | few | TRBV4-2 | .
TGTGCCAGCAGCTTTACTAGCGGGAGCGGCAATGAGCAGTTCTTC | CASSFTSGSGNEQFF | TRBJ2-1 | . | TRBV7-2 | TRBD2
TGTGCCAGCAGTGAACTAGCGGAAGAGACCCAGTACTTC | CASSELAEETQYF | TRBJ2-5 | . | TRBV2 | TRBD2
TGTGCCAGCAGCTCCAACTCCTACGAGCAGTACTTC | CASSSNSYEQYF | TRBJ2-7 | . | TRBV7-2 | .
TGTGCCAGCTCACCACGGACGGGTGAAGCTTTCTTT | CASSPRTGEAFF | TRBJ1-1 | . | TRBV18 | .
TGTGCCAGCTCACCAATAGCCGGGACAGACTCGAACTATGGCTACACCTTC | CASSPIAGTDSNYGYTF | TRBJ1-2 | . | TRBV18 | TRBD1
TGTGCCAGCATGGACAGGGGCCGCGACGAGCAGTACTTC | CASMDRGRDEQYF | TRBJ2-7 | . | TRBV6-5 | TRBD1
TGTGCCAGCAGCACCTGGCAGTCCGGTTACTCCTACAATGAGCAGTTCTTC | CASSTWQSGYSYNEQFF | TRBJ2-1 | once | TRBV11-2 | .
TGTGCCAGCAGCCCAAGGGGGGGTGGGACCAAAAACATTCAGTACTTC | CASSPRGGGTKNIQYF | TRBJ2-4 | . | TRBV9 | .
TGTGCCAGCAGCTTAGATTTAGGGCAGGGGTATCAGCCCCAGCATTTT | CASSLDLGQGYQPQHF | TRBJ1-5 | few | TRBV7-2 | .
TGTGCCAGCAGTCACGGACAGTATGGCTACACCTTC | CASSHGQYGYTF | TRBJ1-2 | . | TRBV12-3/TRBV12-4 | .
TGTGCCAGTAGTCCCCCTACAACGGGCGGCTCACCCCTCCACTTT | CASSPPTTGGSPLHF | TRBJ1-6 | . | TRBV19 | .
TGTGCTAGTGGTTTGGGGAACACCCTAGCTGGCGAGACCCAGTACTTC | CASGLGNTLAGETQYF | TRBJ2-5 | . | TRBV12-5 | .
TGTGCCAGCAGTGGAGACACTGAAGCTTTCTTT | CASSGDTEAFF | TRBJ1-1 | . | TRBV2 | .
TGTGCCAGCAGCCGGGCCCTTCCCTATGGCTACACCTTC | CASSRALPYGYTF | TRBJ1-2 | . | TRBV7-3 | .
TGCGCCAGCAGCCAAGGGAGGGGCCCTGAAGCTTTCTTT | CASSQGRGPEAFF | TRBJ1-1 | once | TRBV4-1 | .
TGCGCCAGCAGCTTGAATTACAGCCCAGCCAAAAACATTCAGTACTTC | CASSLNYSPAKNIQYF | TRBJ2-4 | once | TRBV5-1 | .
TGTGCCTGGAGCCGCGGCCGAGGGTATCTTAATGAAAAACTGTTTTTT | CAWSRGRGYLNEKLFF | TRBJ1-4 | . | TRBV30 | .
TGTGCCAGCAGCCCCCAGCGGGGGCTCATGAACACTGAAGCTTTCTTT | CASSPQRGLMNTEAFF | TRBJ1-1 | . | TRBV7-8 | .